The source of this TCR beta chain is a study of shared clonotypes between healthy human individuals. On the study more broadly: Researchers assigned three CD4 naive, three CD4 memory, two CD8 naive and one CD8 memory plate to each donor.

Naive CD8 cells, CD45RO-negative and positively selected for CCR7, excluded terminally differentiated effector memory CD45RA+ cells. Germline values: CDR1 MNHNS, CDR2 SASEGT. This CDR3 has 16 amino acids. V lost 3 bases and J 2 bases, leaving 16 bases between the germline ends. The data were produced by immunoSEQ multiplex PCR, yet TCRdb's version contains in-frame clones alone and is incomplete. The sample includes some 2.1 million clones, around 93% of them seen just once. Sequences were obtained from naive CD8+ T cells from PBMCs. This clonotype originated in a man between 18 and 29 years old in good health. Some clones in this sample may be carry-over from other donors' samples. The chain is built from TRBV6-1 and TRBJ2-5; D ambiguous. In DNA, the CDR3 is TGTGCCAGCAGTGACTTCTCAAACACTTATCAAGAGACCCAGTACTTC. This gives the protein CASSDFSNTYQETQYF.